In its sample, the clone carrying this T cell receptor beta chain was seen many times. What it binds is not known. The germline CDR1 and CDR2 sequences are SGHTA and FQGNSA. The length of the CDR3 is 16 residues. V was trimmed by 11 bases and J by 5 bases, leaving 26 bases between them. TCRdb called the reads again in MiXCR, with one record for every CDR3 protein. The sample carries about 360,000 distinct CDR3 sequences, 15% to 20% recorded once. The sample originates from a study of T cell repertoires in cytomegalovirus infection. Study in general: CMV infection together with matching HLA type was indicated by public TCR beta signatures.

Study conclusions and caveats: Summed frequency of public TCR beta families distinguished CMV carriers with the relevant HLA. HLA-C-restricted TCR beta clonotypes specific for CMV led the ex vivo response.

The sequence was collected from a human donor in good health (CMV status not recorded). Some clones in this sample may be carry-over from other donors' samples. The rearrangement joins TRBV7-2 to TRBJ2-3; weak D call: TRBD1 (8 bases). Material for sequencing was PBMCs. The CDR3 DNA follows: TGTGCCTACCTTCCGGGCCCGGACAGGGAGGGAGATACGCAGTATTTT. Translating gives CAYLPGPDREGDTQYF.